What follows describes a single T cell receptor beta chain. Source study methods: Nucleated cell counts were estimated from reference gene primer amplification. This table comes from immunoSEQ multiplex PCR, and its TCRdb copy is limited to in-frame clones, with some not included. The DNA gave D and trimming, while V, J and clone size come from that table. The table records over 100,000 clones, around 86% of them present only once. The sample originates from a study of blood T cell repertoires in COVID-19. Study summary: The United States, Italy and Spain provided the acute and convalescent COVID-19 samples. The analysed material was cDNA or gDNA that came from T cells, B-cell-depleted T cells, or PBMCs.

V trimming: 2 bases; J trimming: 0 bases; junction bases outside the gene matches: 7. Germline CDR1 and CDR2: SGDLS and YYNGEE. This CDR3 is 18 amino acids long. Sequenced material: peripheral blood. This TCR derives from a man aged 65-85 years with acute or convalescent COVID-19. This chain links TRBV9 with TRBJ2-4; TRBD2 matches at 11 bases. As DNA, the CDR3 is TGTGCCAGCAGCGTTAGACTAGCGGGGTCCTTAGCCAAAAACATTCAGTACTTC. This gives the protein CASSVRLAGSLAKNIQYF.